This T cell receptor beta chain was retrieved from a study of identical twins. Study findings and constraints: Models underestimated out-of-frame TCR alpha sharing in monozygotic twins.

This clonotype was detected only a few times. Its antigen is as yet unknown. Trimming took 3 bases from V and 0 from J; bases not matched to a gene: 11. The CDR3 length is 17 residues. Germline assignment: CDR1 DFQATT and CDR2 SNEGSKA (reference sequence). TCRdb re-called the 5' RACE reads through MiXCR, storing one row per CDR3 protein. The sample carries 1.5 million to 2 million distinct CDR3 sequences, under 35% recorded once. Source material: cord blood. The receptor comes from a newborn girl in good health. The chain employs TRBV20-1 and TRBJ1-5; 7 bases are a match to TRBD1. Here the CDR3 DNA reads TGCAGTGCTAGCCTCCGACACAGGGGCTATAGCAATCAGCCCCAGCATTTT. Its translation: CSASLRHRGYSNQPQHF.